What follows are 8 T cell receptor beta chains derived from one specimen sequenced in a study of tumor-infiltrating lymphocytes in glioblastoma multiforme. Multiple V-beta primers and a C-beta primer amplified TCRB from RNA. TCRdb redid the calling of the multiplex PCR reads with MiXCR, one entry per CDR3 protein. The table has 9,000 to 10,000 distinct CDR3 sequences, about 67% seen once. Sequences were obtained from brain tumor tissue. The receptors shown here come from a male donor with glioblastoma.

The J gene is TRBJ1-1, the V gene TRBV6-2 or TRBV6-3; 7 nucleotides line up with TRBD1. This CDR3 comprises 15 residues. In germline, CDR1 is MNHEY, CDR2 SVGEGT. Here the CDR3 reads CDTAGQLIKSTEAFF. The CDR3 DNA reads TGTGACACCGCGGGACAGCTTATAAAGAGCACTGAAGCTTTCTTT.

Concerning this clonotype: Likely a read error: the CDR3 ends without its conserved phenylalanine or tryptophan. The genes are TRBV6-2 or TRBV6-3 and TRBJ1-1; TRBD1 matches at 7 bases. The V and J ends lost 10 bases and 8 bases, in that order; junction bases with no gene match: 19. Germline V CDR1 and CDR2: MNHEY, SVGEGT. The CDR3 covers 15 residues. The CDR3 region is CATAGQHIKSTEAFI. The CDR3 DNA follows: TGTGCCACCGCGGGACAGCATATAAAGAGCACCGAAGCTTTCATT.

In the case of this clonotype: One end of the junction varies from germline; a read error may be responsible. The V gene is TRBV14, the J gene TRBJ2-1, with a weak D call TRBD2 (5 bases). This CDR3 is 17 amino acids long. Germline V gives CDR1 SGHDN, CDR2 FVKESK. The CDR3 nucleotides are TGTGCCGGCAGCCATGATACTCGGCTAGCATTTTTTAATGAGCAGTTCTTC. Amino acid sequence: CAGSHDTRLAFFNEQFF. Filled out from reference TRBV14 and TRBJ2-1, the complete variable domain reads EAGVTQFPSHSVIEKGQTVTLRCDPISGHDNLYWYRRVMGKEIKFLLHFVKESKQDESGMPNNRFLAERTGGTYSTLKVQPAELEDSGVYFCAGSHDTRLAFFNEQFFGPGTRLTVL.

The genes are TRBV20-1 and TRBJ2-7; 10 nucleotides match TRBD2. The germline V gene encodes CDR1 DFQATT and CDR2 SNEGSKA (reference sequence). V gave up 5 bases and J gave up 0 bases; unmatched junction bases: 4. This CDR3 comprises 14 residues. In DNA form, the CDR3 reads TGCAGTGCTCGATCTAGCGGGAGCTCCTACGAGCAGTACTTC. Translating gives CSARSSGSSYEQYF.

This clonotype appeared a single time. CDR3 sequence reads: CSASVLAMSYEQYF. The CDR3, as DNA: TGCAGTGCTAGCGTGTTAGCGATGTCCTACGAGCAGTACTTC. The chain carries TRBV20-1 and TRBJ2-7; tentatively, D is TRBD2 (5 bases). The ends were cut back, 3 bases at V and 1 base at J, with 13 bases in the middle. There are 14 residues in the CDR3. The germline V gene has CDR1 DFQATT and CDR2 SNEGSKA (reference sequence).

The table lists this clonotype with a few counts. A read error may produce the germline difference seen at one junction end. The rearrangement uses TRBV6-5 and TRBJ1-3, with D possibly matching TRBD1 (6 bases). The CDR3 contains 14 residues. Germline V CDR1 and CDR2: MNHEY, SVGAGI. The CDR3 DNA follows: TGTGCCAGCAGTCTAGCGGGGGCTGGAAACATCATATATTTT. Translated, it gives CASSLAGAGNIIYF.

Concerning this clonotype itself: The junction does not match germline at one end; this may be a read error. The chain has TRBV11-2 and TRBJ2-2; a possible D gene is TRBD2 (5 bases). Germline values: CDR1 SGHAT, CDR2 FQNNGV. The CDR3 spans 20 residues. Here the CDR3 DNA reads TGTGCCAGCACCCCCTCATTCGGCCGAGGGCTAACGGTAAACACCGGGGAGCTTTTTTTT. It encodes CASTPSFGRGLTVNTGELFF.

As for this clonotype: One end of the junction does not line up with germline, which may come from a read error. The V and J genes are TRBV10-2 and TRBJ2-7; TRBD2 might be the D (6 bases). This CDR3 has 15 amino acids. Per the germline V gene, CDR1 is WSHSY and CDR2 is SAAADI. This CDR3 reads CASSPERVSSYEQYF. As DNA, the CDR3 is TGCGCCAGCAGTCCTGAGCGGGTCTCATCCTACGAGCAGTACTTT.